Sequencing of this T cell receptor beta chain was carried out in a study of blood T cell repertoires in COVID-19. Study overall: T cells, B-cell-depleted T cells, or PBMCs provided the cDNA or gDNA that served as material.

Enrollees, roughly 18 to 95 years old, lived in 25 or so US areas. Cohorts were determined from participant-reported clinical history. Donors of Cohort 3 who recovered were those that had two negative PCRs, clearance, or symptom resolution. The germline V gene has CDR1 MDHEN and CDR2 SYDVKM. V lost 5 bases and J lost 16; bases outside the gene matches: 7. CDR3 length: 12 amino acids. TCRdb's table, derived via immunoSEQ multiplex PCR, lists solely in-frame clones and lacks some. The sample lists 250,000 or so clones; under 90% were seen once. This clonotype was sampled from a man aged 35-49 years who had recovered from COVID-19. Material for sequencing was PBMCs or T cells enriched from blood (not recorded which). V gene TRBV28 combines with J gene TRBJ2-1; 11 bases agree with TRBD1. The CDR3 nucleotides read TGTGCCAGCAGTACGGACAGGGGGCGCCCCTTCTTC. Encoded protein: CASSTDRGRPFF.